The 24 T cell receptor beta chains below all came from one sample that was sequenced in a study of blood T cell repertoires in COVID-19. Sequencing was performed with immunoSEQ multiplex PCR; in TCRdb, only in-frame clones are kept and a portion is missing. The sample shows some 670,000 clones, 85% to 90% of them seen only once. Sequenced: peripheral blood. The receptors come from a woman aged 18-29 years with acute or convalescent COVID-19.

The chain uses TRBV2 and TRBJ2-2, with 9 nucleotides matching TRBD1. The CDR3 sequence is 14 residues long. Germline CDR1 and CDR2: SNHLY and FYNNEI. Trimming removed 7 bases from V and 8 bases from J; junction bases left unmatched: 8. CDR3: CASKRDRADGELFF. The CDR3 nucleotides read TGTGCCAGCAAACGGGACAGGGCGGATGGGGAGCTGTTTTTT.

In this sample, this clone turned up a few times. This rearrangement joins TRBV3-1 (or the pseudogene TRBV3-2) to TRBJ1-3; D gene unclear. V was trimmed by 6 bases and J by 0 bases, leaving 15 bases between them. Germline CDR1 LGHDT, CDR2 YNNKEL (reference sequence). The CDR3 runs 16 residues. The CDR3 reads CASSLGARASGNTIYF. DNA for the CDR3: TGTGCCAGCAGTCTGGGAGCGCGGGCCTCTGGAAACACCATATATTTT.

This chain joins TRBV19 and TRBJ2-7; D is possibly TRBD2 (6 bases). V shed 3 bases and J shed 0 bases, with 12 bases lying between them. The CDR3 loop spans 15 amino acids. Germline CDR1 LNHDA, CDR2 SQIVND (reference sequence). The CDR3 region has the DNA TGTGCCAGTAGTATGGAGGGGAAAAGCTCCTACGAGCAGTACTTC. Translated, it gives CASSMEGKSSYEQYF.

The chain carries TRBV4-1 and TRBJ1-1; D call uncertain. V was pared by 1 base and J by 1 base, with 7 bases between. Germline CDR1 and CDR2: MGHRA and YSYEKL. The CDR3 is made up of 14 amino acids. The CDR3 DNA reads TGCGCCAGCAGCCAAGCGCAGGCGAACACTGAAGCTTTCTTT. It yields the protein CASSQAQANTEAFF.

V gene TRBV5-1 combines with J gene TRBJ2-3; 7 positions match TRBD1. The germline V gene encodes CDR1 SGHRS and CDR2 YFSETQ. Trimming at V came to 5 bases and at J to 4 bases, leaving 1 base not matched to a gene. This CDR3 contains 12 residues. CDR3 sequence reads: CASSQGADTQYF. Written as DNA, the CDR3 is TGCGCCAGCAGTCAGGGGGCAGATACGCAGTATTTT.

This clone showed up just once. This chain uses TRBV11-2 with TRBJ1-4, with D possibly matching TRBD1 (6 bases). The germline V gene has CDR1 SGHAT and CDR2 FQNNGV. The CDR3 has 17 residues. The V gene lost 2 bases and the J gene lost 1 base, with 14 bases spanning the gap. CDR3 protein: CASSLFRGRRTNEKLFF. CDR3 sequence (DNA): TGTGCCAGCAGCTTATTCAGGGGTCGGCGAACTAATGAAAAACTGTTTTTT.

A single count supports this clone. The genes are TRBV4-1 and TRBJ2-3; TRBD2 agrees at 8 bases. Germline values: CDR1 MGHRA, CDR2 YSYEKL. V shed 2 bases, J shed 6 bases, and the junction held 10 bases outside the gene matches. CDR3 length: 16 amino acids. The CDR3 loop reads CASSQPGSGGADTQYF. As DNA, the CDR3 is TGCGCCAGCAGCCAACCCGGTTCCGGGGGGGCTGATACGCAGTATTTT.

This chain uses TRBV2 with TRBJ1-1, with D possibly matching TRBD1 (6 bases). CDR1 is SNHLY, CDR2 FYNNEI, per germline. V dropped 6 bases and J dropped 2 bases, with 13 bases sitting between them. The CDR3 length is 14 residues. CDR3 loop: CASRGQTLNTEAFF. The CDR3, as DNA: TGTGCCAGCAGAGGACAGACCCTTAACACTGAAGCTTTCTTT.

This clone was recorded only once. This chain uses TRBV18 with TRBJ2-2, with D hard to call. This CDR3 has 15 residues. Trimming removed 3 bases at V and 0 bases at J, with 8 bases between. Germline values: CDR1 KGHSH, CDR2 LQKENI. The chain's CDR3 is CASSPVTANTGELFF. CDR3 nucleotide sequence: TGTGCCAGCTCACCGGTCACAGCGAACACCGGGGAGCTGTTTTTT.

V usage is TRBV21-1 and J usage is TRBJ2-2; TRBD1 was called by the table and not checked on the DNA. TRBV21-1 counts as a pseudogene. The CDR3 runs 15 residues. CDR3: CASKNQGAAPGELFF. CDR3 coding DNA: TGTGCCAGCAAGAATCAGGGCGCAGCCCCCGGGGAGCTGTTTTTT.

This clone has just one count. V usage is TRBV7-2 and J usage is TRBJ1-2; D is perhaps TRBD1 (6 bases). The CDR3 is 13 residues long. Germline assignment: CDR1 SGHTA and CDR2 FQGNSA. The V gene lost 5 bases and the J gene lost 6 bases, with 13 bases spanning the gap. CDR3 loop: CASSTRDNHGYTF. In nucleotides, the CDR3 is TGTGCCAGCAGCACCCGGGACAACCATGGCTACACCTTC.

This CDR3 reads CASSPGGPYNSPLHF. The CDR3 bases are TGTGCCAGCTCACCGGGGGGACCCTATAATTCACCCCTCCACTTT. The chain has TRBV18 and TRBJ1-6, with D possibly being TRBD1 (5 bases). CDR3 length: 15 amino acids. The V gene lost 3 bases and the J gene lost 2 bases, with 8 bases spanning the gap. Germline V gives CDR1 KGHSH, CDR2 LQKENI. Full variable domain (rest looked up from reference TRBV18 and TRBJ1-6): NAGVMQNPRHLVRRRGQEARLRCSPMKGHSHVYWYRQLPEEGLKFMVYLQKENIIDESGMPKERFSAEFPKEGPSILRIQQVVRGDSAAYFCASSPGGPYNSPLHFGNGTRLTVT.

J is TRBJ2-7 and V is TRBV6-5, with TRBD2 identical over 7 bases. There are 14 residues in the CDR3. Germline V lookup: CDR1 MNHEY, CDR2 SVGAGI. The V gene end was trimmed by 4 bases and the J gene end by 0 bases; junction bases not matched to a gene: 3. The CDR3 protein is CASSWGGSSYEQYF. CDR3 bases: TGTGCCAGCAGTTGGGGGGGGAGCTCCTACGAGCAGTACTTC.

The chain carries TRBV21-1 and TRBJ1-4; TRBD1 is taken as the D call from the table, unchecked against the DNA. TRBV21-1 is listed as a pseudogene. The CDR3 sequence is 15 residues long. DNA for the CDR3: TGTGCCGGAGGAGGACAGGGTGACATTAATGAAAAACTGTTTTTT. It translates to CAGGGQGDINEKLFF.

V is TRBV4-1 and J is TRBJ1-1, with TRBD1 identical over 7 bases. Germline V lookup: CDR1 MGHRA, CDR2 YSYEKL. Unmatched junction bases numbered 8, after V lost 3 bases and J lost 4 bases. The CDR3 is made up of 15 amino acids. DNA for the CDR3: TGCGCCAGCAGCCAGACTACAGGGGTGGGCACTGAAGCTTTCTTT. This gives the protein CASSQTTGVGTEAFF.

The V and J genes are TRBV10-2 and TRBJ1-2; 7 bases agree with TRBD1. The CDR3 length is 13 residues. Germline V gene lookup returns CDR1 WSHSY and CDR2 SAAADI. With V trimmed by 0 bases and J by 13 bases, 8 bases remained unmatched. The CDR3: CASSESPDRVGTF. CDR3 coding DNA: TGCGCCAGCAGTGAGTCACCCGACAGGGTGGGCACCTTC.

The chain combines TRBV29-1 with TRBJ2-7; no clear D gene. Trimming stripped 4 bases from V and 3 bases from J, with 7 bases between. This CDR3 region has 11 residues. Germline V gene data show CDR1 as SQVTM and CDR2 as ANQGSEA. The CDR3 loop reads CSVGPGYEQYF. The CDR3 coding sequence is TGCAGCGTTGGTCCAGGCTACGAGCAGTACTTC.

The V and J genes are TRBV6-5 and TRBJ1-3; D is unresolved. The V end was cut by 4 bases, the J end by 0 bases, with 4 bases between. Germline CDR1 is MNHEY and CDR2 is SVGAGI. The CDR3 runs 13 residues. The CDR3 here is CASSSLSGNTIYF. In nucleotides, the CDR3 is TGTGCCAGCAGTTCCCTCTCTGGAAACACCATATATTTT.

The genes are TRBV27 and TRBJ1-1, with D possibly matching TRBD1 (5 bases). This CDR3 is built from 14 residues. V was cut by 5 bases and J by 1 base, with 11 bases left in between. Per germline, CDR1 MNHEY and CDR2 SMNVEV (reference sequence). Here the CDR3 reads CASSPNGGNTEAFF. DNA of the CDR3: TGTGCCAGCAGTCCTAACGGGGGGAACACTGAAGCTTTCTTT.

Comment on this clone: The sample contains more than one DNA sequence encoding this CDR3. The chain combines TRBV9 with TRBJ2-7, with 10 bases matching TRBD2. With V trimmed by 0 bases and J by 4 bases, 4 bases remained unmatched. The CDR3 has 15 residues. Germline CDR1 and CDR2: SGDLS and YYNGEE. The CDR3 region has the DNA TGTGCCAGCAGCGTAGGAAGCGGGGGGGCTTACGAGCAGTACTTC. Translated, it gives CASSVGSGGAYEQYF.

The rearrangement links TRBV6-5 to TRBJ2-3; TRBD1 matches at 10 bases. In germline, CDR1 is MNHEY, CDR2 SVGAGI. V dropped 2 bases and J dropped 6; count of bases not matched to a gene: 2. The CDR3 sequence is 14 residues long. The CDR3 region has the DNA TGTGCCAGCAGTTACGGACAGGGGGGGGATACGCAGTATTTT. Translation gives CASSYGQGGDTQYF.

The table lists this clone with a count of one. The chain couples TRBV7-2 to TRBJ1-4; no clear D gene. Trimming cost V 2 bases and J 5 bases, with 12 bases left between them. Germline CDR1 SGHTA, CDR2 FQGNSA. The CDR3 length is 15 residues. The CDR3 here is CASSLSGSKNEKLFF. Here the CDR3 DNA reads TGTGCCAGCAGCTTAAGCGGCAGCAAAAATGAAAAACTGTTTTTT.

In its sample, this clone was seen once. This chain joins TRBV5-1 and TRBJ2-2; D might be TRBD1 (5 bases). CDR1 and CDR2 (germline): SGHRS, YFSETQ. V gave up 1 base and J gave up 0 bases, with 10 bases separating them. This CDR3 spans 16 amino acids. The CDR3 nucleotides are TGCGCCAGCAGCTTGAGGGCAGGGTCGAACACCGGGGAGCTGTTTTTT. Translated, it gives CASSLRAGSNTGELFF.

The chain employs TRBV19 and TRBJ1-1; D gene uncertain. The CDR3 is made up of 13 amino acids. Looked up from germline, CDR1 is LNHDA and CDR2 is SQIVND (reference sequence). V lost 0 bases and J lost 8, with 10 bases in between. Here the CDR3 reads CASSIDVAGEAFF. CDR3 coding DNA: TGTGCCAGTAGTATAGATGTGGCGGGGGAAGCTTTCTTT. The full variable domain, rest sourced from reference TRBV19 and TRBJ1-1, is DGGITQSPKYLFRKEGQNVTLSCEQNLNHDAMYWYRQDPGQGLRLIYYSQIVNDFQKGDIAEGYSVSREKKESFPLTVTSAQKNPTAFYLCASSIDVAGEAFFGQGTRLTVV.